This T cell receptor beta chain was recorded in a study of beta chain features in type 1 diabetes (dated by TCRdb to between 2017 and 2018). As for the study more broadly: Mean age, gender distribution, total cell number and subset yield were not different between patients and healthy donors. Across all samples, fewer than 110,000,000 sorted cells were examined, and cell number per subset correlated strongly with RNA yield. In the study, recently diagnosed type 1 diabetes patients and matched healthy donors were compared on the TCRB repertoires of their sorted circulating CD4+ T cell subsets. Regulatory and stem cell-like memory subsets were isolated from only 8 patients and roughly 8 healthy donors, whereas naive and central memory subsets came from all 30 or so donors.

Paper-wide results and their limitations: Because cDNA rather than genomic DNA was sequenced, highly expressing activated cells could have been over-represented, although no difference in activation and CD3 levels was found between groups. Naive, central memory and regulatory TCRB repertoires appeared more similar among patients than among healthy donors. In all four CD4+ subsets, TCRB CDR3 length was moderately but significantly shorter in type 1 diabetes patients. Patients with type 1 diabetes made fewer insertions and deleted more nucleotides at VDJ recombination sites, implying thymic rearrangement abnormalities. PCR may preferentially amplify shorter templates, but because patient and control samples were amplified and corrected together, any resulting skew would affect both groups equally. Because small numbers of individuals were included in the HLA sub-analyses, any influence of HLA type on TCRB rearrangement was left unresolved.

This clone has only a few counts. The clone's antigen remains unknown. There are no base qualities to consult, and no much larger clone falls within one base. All of the isolated RNA was reverse transcribed with the High Capacity cDNA Reverse Transcription Kit, so expressed TCRB transcripts were sequenced. Naive, central memory and regulatory T cell samples underwent deep immunoSEQ sequencing, averaging roughly 3.5 million total reads per sample. Sorted cells were lysed in RLT buffer, and RNA was extracted using DNase-treated RNeasy Micro or Mini kits according to cell number. Each cell subset was processed separately to prevent cross-contamination, with patient and healthy donor samples processed together. Using the immunoSEQ multiplex PCR, TCRB sequences were amplified from cDNA into 87-bp fragments spanning the CDR3 region. Sequencing of the amplicons was done on the Illumina HiSeq platform. The authors processed their data as follows. Synthetic template baselines were used to correct PCR bias computationally, reads within Hamming distance 2 were collapsed together, and singletons that could not be merged were discarded. Reads were aligned to IMGT to assign V, D and J genes, CDR3 length, and insertions or deletions at six rearrangement sites. Within each subset, clonotype counts were normalized to sorted cell number, after which true diversity and Gini coefficients were computed with the tcR R package. The overlap coefficient, calculated on TCRB nucleotide sequences, was used to measure repertoire sharing. As a proxy for the pre-selection repertoire, out-of-frame TCRB sequences from naive cells were analyzed. The table was pulled from immuneACCESS by TCRdb, which kept in-frame rearrangements only. Such tables lose some clones; where checked, under half of the loss comes from unresolved V genes, and the rest has no known cause. V and J calls and clone size are copied from that table; D and trimming were computed from the DNA. The sample table lists some 900,000 clones, under 20% of them with a count of one. The ten top clones hold around 0.02% of the sample.

From each donor, a single peripheral blood sample of 100 to 150 mL on average was drawn into heparinised tubes. Using a panel that included CD45RO, CCR7, CD25, CD127, CD95 and CD27, naive, central memory, regulatory and stem cell-like memory CD4+ T cells were sorted on a BD FACSAria II. Purity was above 98% for every sorted population. PBMCs were isolated immediately by Lymphoprep density gradient centrifugation and stained directly without culture. Samples were stained and sorted in pairs, with one healthy donor and one patient per experiment, so that batch effects were minimized. This clonotype was sampled from a woman between 18 and 29 years old in good health. Specimen: naive CD4+ T cells from blood. Explained via the paper, the cell subset or site label denotes: true naive CD4+ T cells.

The CDR3: CASSLAPGESYEQYF. Here is the DNA: TGTGCCAGCAGCTTAGCCCCCGGGGAGAGCTACGAGCAGTACTTC. Here the chain combines TRBV11-2 and TRBJ2-7; TRBD2 is perhaps the D gene, given 5 matching bases. V is shortened by 1 base, J by 3 bases, and the region joining them spans 13 bases. Including cysteine and phenylalanine, the CDR3 has 15 amino acids. Only the CDR3 DNA is retained, 45 bases long and in frame from the first base. The germline V gene sets CDR1 to SGHAT and CDR2 to FQNNGV.